The 9 T cell receptor beta chains below were found in one sample sequenced in a study of T cell repertoires in ileal Crohn's disease. Data came from immunoSEQ multiplex PCR; TCRdb stores just in-frame clones and leaves some out. Among about 14,000 clones listed, about 73% were seen once. Sample: ileal tissue. These TCRs come from an adult with Crohn's disease.

This clone has only a few counts. The chain links TRBV6-6 to TRBJ1-2; 9 nucleotides align to TRBD1. CDR1 and CDR2 from the germline V gene are MNHNY and SVGAGI (reference sequence). Trimming took 6 bases from V and 5 from J; bases not matched to a gene: 4. The CDR3 runs to 13 residues. CDR3 in amino acids: CASRTGGQYGYTF. The CDR3 region has the DNA TGTGCCAGCAGAACAGGGGGCCAGTATGGCTACACCTTC.

This clone is categorized as medium-sized. The genes are TRBV28 and TRBJ1-2; a possible D gene is TRBD1 (6 bases). The germline V gene encodes CDR1 MDHEN and CDR2 SYDVKM. The V and J ends lost 7 bases and 8 bases respectively, with 14 bases between them. The CDR3 spans 12 residues. The CDR3 region is CASTFQGQGYTF. The DNA for the CDR3 is TGTGCCAGCACTTTTCAGGGGCAGGGCTACACCTTC.

This clone has a handful of counts. The chain couples TRBV27 to TRBJ1-3, with D unclear. V was shortened by 3 bases and J by 1 base, with 4 bases between the two germline ends. Germline V gene sequence: CDR1 MNHEY, CDR2 SMNVEV (reference sequence). The CDR3 loop spans 13 amino acids. CDR3 loop: CASSFRSGNTIYF. Written as DNA, the CDR3 is TGTGCCAGCAGTTTCCGGTCTGGAAACACCATATATTTT.

This clone was detected only a few times. The V and J genes are TRBV7-9 and TRBJ1-4, with unresolved D. This CDR3 is 14 amino acids long. V was pared by 7 bases and J by 5 bases, with 14 bases between. CDR1 is SEHNR, CDR2 FQNEAQ, per germline (reference sequence). The chain's CDR3 is CASTRREPNEKLFF. The CDR3 bases are TGTGCCAGCACCCGGAGGGAGCCCAATGAAAAACTGTTTTTT.

This clone was detected only once. CDR3 sequence (DNA): TGTGCCAGCAGTGACTCTAGCGGGGGGGCCACAGATACGCAGTATTTT. Translating it yields CASSDSSGGATDTQYF. The chain is built from TRBV6-4 and TRBJ2-3; 11 nucleotides align to TRBD2. CDR1 MRHNA and CDR2 SNTAGT come from the germline V gene. The CDR3 covers 16 residues. Germline trimming cut 0 bases from V and 2 bases from J; bases unmatched to any gene: 1.

The genes are TRBV10-2 and TRBJ2-5, with 9 nucleotides matching TRBD2. The J segment lost 5 bases and the V segment lost 4 bases, leaving 8 bases of the junction unmatched. The germline gives CDR1 WSHSY, CDR2 SAAADI. The CDR3 is 15 amino acids. The DNA for the CDR3 is TGCGCCAGCAGTGTACTAGCGGGTGGAGGGGAGACCCAGTACTTC. Encoded protein: CASSVLAGGGETQYF.

This rearrangement joins TRBV5-1 to TRBJ1-6, with D hard to call. In germline, CDR1 is SGHRS, CDR2 YFSETQ. This CDR3 is built from 14 residues. V was shortened by 5 bases and J by 7 bases, with 13 bases between the two germline ends. CDR3 in DNA: TGCGCCAGCAGTCAGTCCGTCGGGAATTCACCCCTCCACTTT. Translation: CASSQSVGNSPLHF.

The gene calls are TRBV9 and TRBJ2-3; 8 nucleotides align to TRBD1. Germline loops: CDR1 SGDLS, CDR2 YYNGEE. Trimming removed 3 bases from V and 6 bases from J; junction bases left unmatched: 9. This CDR3 is built from 15 residues. CDR3 in amino acids: CASSDYRGSRDTQYF. CDR3 DNA: TGTGCCAGCAGCGATTACAGGGGGAGCAGGGATACGCAGTATTTT.

The V call is TRBV4-2, the J call TRBJ1-2, with a possible D match to TRBD1 (5 bases). Trimming removed 1 base from V and 6 bases from J, with 15 bases in between. The CDR3 loop spans 15 amino acids. From germline, CDR1 is LGHNA and CDR2 YNFKEQ. CDR3 in amino acids: CASSQGAGERDGYTF. The DNA of the CDR3 is TGTGCCAGCAGCCAAGGCGCGGGGGAGAGAGATGGCTACACCTTC.